This T cell receptor beta chain comes out of a study of T-cell reconstitution after alpha-beta-depleted transplantation in children. Whole-study findings and limits: The study traced high day-60 TCRbeta diversity in some patients to surviving recipient T cells and thymic progenitors. The study reportedly traced alpha-beta T cells about two months after transplant to several hundred expanded graft clones. Newly produced T cells mostly accounted for T-cell counts and diversity one year post-transplant.

This sample's TCRbeta library carried unique molecular identifier barcodes. TCRdb processed the PCR reads anew with MiXCR; each CDR3 protein has one entry. Among 130,000 or so distinct CDR3 sequences, about 9.6% were seen once, and the ten largest hold under 30%. CDR3 length equals 16 residues. V shed 4 bases and J 2 bases; nucleotides not matched to a gene: 12. CDR1 is SQVTM, CDR2 ANQGSEA, per germline. The sample holds a few counts of this clonotype. The antigen is undetermined. The chain has TRBV29-1 and TRBJ2-7; the match to TRBD1 covers 9 bases. This clonotype was obtained from a girl under two years old who had a stem cell transplant for combined immunodeficiency, so the T cells may come from the graft donor. The sequencing here drew on PBMCs, mostly from graft donor cells, taken 180 days after TCRalphabeta/CD19-depleted stem cell transplant. The CDR3 loop is CSVVGQGVSLTYEQYF. The CDR3 region has the DNA TGCAGCGTTGTGGGACAGGGCGTAAGCTTAACCTACGAGCAGTACTTC.